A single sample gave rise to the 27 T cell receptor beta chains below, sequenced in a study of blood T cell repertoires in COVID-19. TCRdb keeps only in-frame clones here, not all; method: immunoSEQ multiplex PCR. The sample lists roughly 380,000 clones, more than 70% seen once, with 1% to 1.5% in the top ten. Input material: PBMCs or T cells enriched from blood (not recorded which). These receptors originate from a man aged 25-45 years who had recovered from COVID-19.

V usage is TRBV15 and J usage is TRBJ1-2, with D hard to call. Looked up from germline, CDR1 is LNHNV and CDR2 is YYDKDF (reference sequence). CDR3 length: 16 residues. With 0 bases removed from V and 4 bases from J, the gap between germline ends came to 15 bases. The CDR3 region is CATSRDEAVLSYGYTF. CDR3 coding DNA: TGTGCCACCAGCAGAGATGAGGCGGTTCTTAGCTATGGCTACACCTTC.

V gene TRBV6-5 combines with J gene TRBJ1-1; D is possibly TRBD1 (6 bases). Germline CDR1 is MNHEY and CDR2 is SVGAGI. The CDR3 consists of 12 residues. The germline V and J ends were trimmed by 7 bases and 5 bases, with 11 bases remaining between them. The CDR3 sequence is CASIQGWTEAFF. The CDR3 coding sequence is TGTGCCAGCATCCAGGGGTGGACTGAAGCTTTCTTT.

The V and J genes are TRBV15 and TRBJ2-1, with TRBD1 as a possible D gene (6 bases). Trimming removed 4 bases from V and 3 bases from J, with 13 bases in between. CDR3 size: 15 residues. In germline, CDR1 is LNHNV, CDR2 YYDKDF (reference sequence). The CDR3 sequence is CATSTGQGYYNEQFF. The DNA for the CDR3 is TGTGCCACCAGCACGGGCCAGGGGTACTACAATGAGCAGTTCTTC.

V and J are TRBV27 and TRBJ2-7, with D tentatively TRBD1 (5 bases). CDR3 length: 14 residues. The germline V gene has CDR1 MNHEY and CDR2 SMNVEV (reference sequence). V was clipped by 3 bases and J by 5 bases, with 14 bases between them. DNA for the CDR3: TGTGCCAGCAGTTTTTTAGGGGCCATCGACGAGCAGTACTTC. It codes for CASSFLGAIDEQYF.

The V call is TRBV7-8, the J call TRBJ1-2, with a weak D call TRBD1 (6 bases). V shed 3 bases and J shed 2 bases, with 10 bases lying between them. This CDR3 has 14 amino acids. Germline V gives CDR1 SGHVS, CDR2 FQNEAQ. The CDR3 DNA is TGTGCCAGCAGCTTGGGGGCGTGGAACTATGGCTACACCTTC. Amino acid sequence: CASSLGAWNYGYTF. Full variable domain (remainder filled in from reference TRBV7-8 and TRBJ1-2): GAGVSQSPRYKVAKRGQDVALRCDPISGHVSLFWYQQALGQGPEFLTYFQNEAQLDKSGLPSDRFFAERPEGSVSTLKIQRTQQEDSAVYLCASSLGAWNYGYTFGSGTRLTVV.

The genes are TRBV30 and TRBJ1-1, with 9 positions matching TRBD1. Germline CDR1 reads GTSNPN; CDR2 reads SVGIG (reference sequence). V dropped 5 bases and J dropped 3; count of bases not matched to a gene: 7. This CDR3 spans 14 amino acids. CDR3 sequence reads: CAWDPGQGDTEAFF. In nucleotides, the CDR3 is TGTGCCTGGGACCCGGGACAGGGTGACACTGAAGCTTTCTTT.

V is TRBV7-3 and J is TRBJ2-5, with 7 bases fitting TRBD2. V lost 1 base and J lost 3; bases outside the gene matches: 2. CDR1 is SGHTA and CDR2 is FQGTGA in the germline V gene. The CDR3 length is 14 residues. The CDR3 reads CASSLMAGEETQYF. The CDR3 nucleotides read TGTGCCAGCAGCTTAATGGCGGGGGAAGAGACCCAGTACTTC.

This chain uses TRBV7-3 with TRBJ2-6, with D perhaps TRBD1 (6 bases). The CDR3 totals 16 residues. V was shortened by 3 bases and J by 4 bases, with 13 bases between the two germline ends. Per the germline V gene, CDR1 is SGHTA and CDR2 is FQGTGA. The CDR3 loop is CASSLTGGSGANVLTF. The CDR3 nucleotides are TGTGCCAGCAGCTTGACAGGAGGTTCGGGGGCCAACGTCCTGACTTTC.

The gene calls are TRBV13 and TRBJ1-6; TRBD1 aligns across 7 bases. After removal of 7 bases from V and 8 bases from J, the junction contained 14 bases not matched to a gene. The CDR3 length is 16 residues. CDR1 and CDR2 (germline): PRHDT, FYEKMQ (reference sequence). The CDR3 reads CASTSRQGVFHSPLHF. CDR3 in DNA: TGTGCCAGCACCTCTCGACAGGGCGTTTTTCATTCACCCCTCCACTTT.

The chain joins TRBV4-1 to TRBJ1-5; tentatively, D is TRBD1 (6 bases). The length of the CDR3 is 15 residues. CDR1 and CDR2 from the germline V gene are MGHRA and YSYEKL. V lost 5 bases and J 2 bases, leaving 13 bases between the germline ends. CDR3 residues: CASSWTAGGNQPQHF. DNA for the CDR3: TGCGCCAGCAGCTGGACAGCGGGAGGCAATCAGCCCCAGCATTTT.

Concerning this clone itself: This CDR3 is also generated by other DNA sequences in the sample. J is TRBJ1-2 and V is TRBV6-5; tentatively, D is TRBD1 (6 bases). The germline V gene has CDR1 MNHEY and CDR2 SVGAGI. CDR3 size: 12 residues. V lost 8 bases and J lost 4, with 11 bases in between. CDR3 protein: CASGGRGYGYTF. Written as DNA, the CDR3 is TGTGCCAGCGGGGGCAGAGGCTATGGCTACACCTTC.

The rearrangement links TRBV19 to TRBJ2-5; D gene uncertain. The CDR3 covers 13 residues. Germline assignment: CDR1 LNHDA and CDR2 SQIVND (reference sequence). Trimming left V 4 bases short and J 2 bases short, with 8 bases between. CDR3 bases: TGTGCCAGTAGTAGGAACTATCAAGAGACCCAGTACTTC. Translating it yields CASSRNYQETQYF.

The CDR3 coding sequence is TGTGCCAGTAGTATTAATCGAGGACAGGCCAGGGAAGCTTTCTTT. Protein product: CASSINRGQAREAFF. The genes are TRBV19 and TRBJ1-1, with 7 bases matching TRBD1. In germline, CDR1 is LNHDA, CDR2 SQIVND (reference sequence). After removal of 3 bases from V and 8 bases from J, the junction contained 12 bases not matched to a gene. This CDR3 is built from 15 residues.

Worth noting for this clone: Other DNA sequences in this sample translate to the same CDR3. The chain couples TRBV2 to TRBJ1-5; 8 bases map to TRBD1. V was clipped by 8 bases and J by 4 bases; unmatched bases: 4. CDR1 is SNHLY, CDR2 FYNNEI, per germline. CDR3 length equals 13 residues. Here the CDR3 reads CASSGQGNQPQHF. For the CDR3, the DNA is TGTGCCAGCTCTGGACAGGGTAATCAGCCCCAGCATTTT. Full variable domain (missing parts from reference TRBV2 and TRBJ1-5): EPEVTQTPSHQVTQMGQEVILRCVPISNHLYFYWYRQILGQKVEFLVSFYNNEISEKSEIFDDQFSVERPDGSNFTLKIRSTKLEDSAMYFCASSGQGNQPQHFGDGTRLSIL.

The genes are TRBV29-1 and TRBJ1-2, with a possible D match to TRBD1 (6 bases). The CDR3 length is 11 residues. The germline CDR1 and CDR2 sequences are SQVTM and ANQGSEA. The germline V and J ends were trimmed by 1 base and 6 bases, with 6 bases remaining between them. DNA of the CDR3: TGCAGCGTTGAAGGGGGGCATGGCTACACCTTC. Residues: CSVEGGHGYTF.

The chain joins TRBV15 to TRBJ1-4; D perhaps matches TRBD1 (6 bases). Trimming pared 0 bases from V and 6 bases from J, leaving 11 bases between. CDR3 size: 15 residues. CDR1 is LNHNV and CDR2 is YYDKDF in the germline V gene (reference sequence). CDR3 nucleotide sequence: TGTGCCACCAGCAGAGATGCAGGGGCATATGAAAAACTGTTTTTT. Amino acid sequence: CATSRDAGAYEKLFF.

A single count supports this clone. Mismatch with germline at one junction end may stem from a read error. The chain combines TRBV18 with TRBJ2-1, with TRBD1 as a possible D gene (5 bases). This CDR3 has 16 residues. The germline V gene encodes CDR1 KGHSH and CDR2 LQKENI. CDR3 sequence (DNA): TGTGTCAGCTCAATGACAGTAATCAGCTCCTACAATGAGCAGTTCTTC. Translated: CVSSMTVISSYNEQFF. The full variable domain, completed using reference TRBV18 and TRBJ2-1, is NAGVMQNPRHLVRRRGQEARLRCSPMKGHSHVYWYRQLPEEGLKFMVYLQKENIIDESGMPKERFSAEFPKEGPSILRIQQVVRGDSAAYFCVSSMTVISSYNEQFFGPGTRLTVL.

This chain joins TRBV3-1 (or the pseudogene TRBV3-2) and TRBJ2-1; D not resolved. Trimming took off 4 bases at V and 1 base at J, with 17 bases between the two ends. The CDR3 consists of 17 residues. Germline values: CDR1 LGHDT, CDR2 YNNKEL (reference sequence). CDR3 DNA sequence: TGTGCCAGCAGCCCGCTGCGGTTAAAGGATTCCTACAATGAGCAGTTCTTC. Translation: CASSPLRLKDSYNEQFF.

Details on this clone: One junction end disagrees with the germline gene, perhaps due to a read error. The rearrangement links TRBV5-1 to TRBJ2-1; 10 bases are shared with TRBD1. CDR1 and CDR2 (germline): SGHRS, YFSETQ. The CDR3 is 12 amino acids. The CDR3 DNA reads TGCGCCAGCAGCCTTAGACAGGGGGCATGGCTCTTC. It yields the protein CASSLRQGAWLF.

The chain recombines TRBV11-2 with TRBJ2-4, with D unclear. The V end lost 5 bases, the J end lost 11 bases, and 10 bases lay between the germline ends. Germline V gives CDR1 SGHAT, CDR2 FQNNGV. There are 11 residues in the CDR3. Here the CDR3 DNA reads TGTGCCAGCAGCACATTGCAGTTTCAGTACTTC. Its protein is CASSTLQFQYF.

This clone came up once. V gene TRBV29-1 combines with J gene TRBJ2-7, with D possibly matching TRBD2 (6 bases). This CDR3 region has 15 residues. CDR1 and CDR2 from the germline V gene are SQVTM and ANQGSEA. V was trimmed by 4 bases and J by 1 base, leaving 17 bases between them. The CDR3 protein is CSVVSLRAGSYEQYF. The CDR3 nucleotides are TGCAGCGTTGTCTCCCTCAGGGCGGGGTCCTACGAGCAGTACTTC.

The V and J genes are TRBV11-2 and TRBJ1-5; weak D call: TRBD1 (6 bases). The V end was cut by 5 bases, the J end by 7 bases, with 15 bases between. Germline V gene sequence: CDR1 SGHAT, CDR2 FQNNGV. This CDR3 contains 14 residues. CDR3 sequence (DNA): TGTGCCAGCAGCCCACAGGGACCCGCCCAGCCCCAGCATTTT. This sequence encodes CASSPQGPAQPQHF.

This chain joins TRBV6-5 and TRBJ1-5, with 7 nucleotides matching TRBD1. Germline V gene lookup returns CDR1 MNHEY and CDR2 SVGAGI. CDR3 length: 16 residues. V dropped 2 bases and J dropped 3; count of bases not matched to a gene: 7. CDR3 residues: CASSYRAGGHNQPQHF. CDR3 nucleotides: TGTGCCAGCAGTTACCGGGCAGGGGGTCACAATCAGCCCCAGCATTTT.

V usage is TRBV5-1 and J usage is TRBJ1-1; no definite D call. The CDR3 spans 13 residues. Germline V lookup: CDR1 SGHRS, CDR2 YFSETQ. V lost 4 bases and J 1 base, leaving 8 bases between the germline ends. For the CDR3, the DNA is TGCGCCAGCAGCGCACAGAAGAACACTGAAGCTTTCTTT. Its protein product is CASSAQKNTEAFF.

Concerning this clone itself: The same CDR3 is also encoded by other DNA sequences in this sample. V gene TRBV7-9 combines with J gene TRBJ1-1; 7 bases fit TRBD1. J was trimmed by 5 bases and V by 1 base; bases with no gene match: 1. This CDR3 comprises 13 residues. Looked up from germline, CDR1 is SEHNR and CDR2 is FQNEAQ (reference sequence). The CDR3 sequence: CASSLVTGTEAFF. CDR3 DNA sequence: TGTGCCAGCAGCTTAGTGACAGGGACTGAAGCTTTCTTT.

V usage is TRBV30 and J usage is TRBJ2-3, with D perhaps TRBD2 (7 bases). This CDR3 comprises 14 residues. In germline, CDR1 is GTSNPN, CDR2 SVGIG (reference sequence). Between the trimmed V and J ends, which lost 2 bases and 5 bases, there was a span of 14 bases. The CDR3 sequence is CAWSKGGPLDTQYF. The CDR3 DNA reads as TGTGCCTGGAGTAAGGGGGGGCCGCTAGATACGCAGTATTTT.

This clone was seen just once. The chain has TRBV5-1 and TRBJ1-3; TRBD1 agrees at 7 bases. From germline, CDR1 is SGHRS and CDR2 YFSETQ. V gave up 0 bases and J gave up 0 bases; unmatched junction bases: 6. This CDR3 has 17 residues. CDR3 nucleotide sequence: TGCGCCAGCAGCTTGGAAGGAGGGGGCTTCTCTGGAAACACCATATATTTT. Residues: CASSLEGGGFSGNTIYF.